This TCR beta chain was identified in a study of TIL therapy for anti-PD-1-resistant metastatic lung cancer. As for the study in general: Median tumor PD-L1 proportion score was about 6.6%. Findings and caveats of the study: Patients were highly selected, enriched for treatment-naive, never-smoker and oncogene-addicted cases.

The libraries were made with immunoSEQ v3. Sequencing depth was approximately 2 million read pairs for survey level, about 5-6.5 million for deep. Sequenced by immunoSEQ multiplex PCR; TCRdb stores in-frame clones only, minus some. This repertoire shows roughly 60,000 clones, more than 60% found once; its top ten account for 1.5% to 2%. Time point defined: pre-treatment sample, taken before nivolumab and TIL therapy. Points on this clone: Its antigen is undetermined.

The TCR originated in a person aged 25-80 years with non-small cell lung cancer. The starting material was blood, obtained at baseline.

CDR3 protein: CASSMQGDYGYTF. DNA of the CDR3: TGTGCCAGCAGCATGCAGGGGGACTATGGCTACACCTTC. The chain is built from TRBV7-3 and TRBJ1-2; 7 bases match TRBD1. Germline V CDR1 and CDR2: SGHTA, FQGTGA. The CDR3 consists of 13 residues. V dropped 5 bases and J dropped 3; count of bases not matched to a gene: 3.